This T cell receptor (beta chain) was recorded in a study of shared T cell receptors in the human thymus. Unmatched junction bases numbered 7, after V lost 3 bases and J lost 9 bases. This CDR3 spans 14 amino acids. Germline CDR1 is GTSNPN and CDR2 is SVGIG (reference sequence). The protocol was immunoSEQ multiplex PCR, while the TCRdb copy is restricted to in-frame clones and leaves out a portion. The table includes under 700,000 clones, roughly 74% detected once. These same data were also listed under a study on human thymus T cells. This second study says: Congenital heart defects were the reason for the corrective surgery that the donors, healthy Finnish infants, were having. Thymic material originated from resections removed in the course of corrective heart surgery. Related work showed strongly overlapping thymic repertoires across unrelated individuals.

V is TRBV30 and J is TRBJ2-1, with TRBD2 matching over 11 bases. The sequenced sample consisted of thymocytes. The receptor comes from a boy younger than two with a congenital heart defect. The CDR3 here is CAWRSRLAGTEQFF. In DNA form, the CDR3 reads TGTGCCTGGAGAAGTCGACTAGCGGGAACTGAGCAGTTCTTC. The full variable domain, its missing parts supplied by reference TRBV30 and TRBJ2-1, is SQTIHQWPATLVQPVGSPLSLECTVEGTSNPNLYWYRQAAGRGLQLLFYSVGIGQISSEVPQNLSASRPQDRQFILSSKKLLLSDSGFYLCAWRSRLAGTEQFFGPGTRLTVL.